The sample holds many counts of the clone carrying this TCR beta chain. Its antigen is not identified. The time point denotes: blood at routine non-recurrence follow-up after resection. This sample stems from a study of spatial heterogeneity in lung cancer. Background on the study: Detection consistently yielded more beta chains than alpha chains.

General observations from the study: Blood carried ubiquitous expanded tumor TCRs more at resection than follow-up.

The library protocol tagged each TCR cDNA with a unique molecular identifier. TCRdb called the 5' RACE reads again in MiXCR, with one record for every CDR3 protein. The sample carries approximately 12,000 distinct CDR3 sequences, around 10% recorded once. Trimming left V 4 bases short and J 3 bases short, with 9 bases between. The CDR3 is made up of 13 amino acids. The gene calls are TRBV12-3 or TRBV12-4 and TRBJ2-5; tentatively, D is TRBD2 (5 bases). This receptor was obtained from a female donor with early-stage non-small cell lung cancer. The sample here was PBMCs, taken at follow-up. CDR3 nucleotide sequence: TGTGCCAGCAGTTACGGGCGGGAAGAGACCCAGTACTTC. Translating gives CASSYGREETQYF.